The 9 T cell receptor beta chains below were found in one sample sequenced in a study of OX40 agonist ivuxolimab in advanced cancers. The table came from immunoSEQ multiplex PCR; TCRdb's copy has only in-frame clones and leaves some out. The table records roughly 120,000 clones, approximately 90% of them present only once. This specimen consisted of CD4+ or CD8+ T cells sorted from blood, obtained in a trial of the OX40 agonist ivuxolimab. These receptors all stem from an adult with an advanced solid tumor such as melanoma, head and neck, liver or kidney cancer.

J is TRBJ2-1 and V is TRBV10-3; 11 nucleotides line up with TRBD2. The CDR3 totals 14 residues. Germline-derived CDR1 and CDR2 are ENHRY and SYGVKD. The V gene end was trimmed by 8 bases and the J gene end by 5 bases; junction bases not matched to a gene: 5. DNA of the CDR3: TGTGCCATCGAAAGTAGCGGGAGGGACAATGAGCAGTTCTTC. Translated, it gives CAIESSGRDNEQFF.

This clone was picked up one time. This chain connects TRBV6-4 to TRBJ1-1, with 7 bases lining up with TRBD1. The CDR3 sequence is 15 residues long. CDR1 is MRHNA, CDR2 SNTAGT, per germline. The V gene end was trimmed by 3 bases and the J gene end by 1 base; junction bases not matched to a gene: 5. DNA for the CDR3: TGTGCCAGCAGTGAGGACAGGTCGCGGAACACTGAAGCTTTCTTT. Protein: CASSEDRSRNTEAFF.

The gene calls are TRBV5-1 and TRBJ2-3; the match to TRBD2 covers 14 bases. With 4 bases clipped from V and 6 bases from J, the junction kept 7 bases outside the gene matches. The germline CDR1 and CDR2 sequences are SGHRS and YFSETQ. This CDR3 region has 16 residues. The CDR3 sequence: CASSRTGLAGVDTQYF. DNA for the CDR3: TGCGCCAGCAGCCGAACGGGACTAGCGGGAGTTGATACGCAGTATTTT.

The V gene is TRBV5-4, the J gene TRBJ1-4; D may be TRBD1 (6 bases). V lost 1 base and J 5 bases, leaving 15 bases between the germline ends. Germline lookup yields CDR1 SGHNT and CDR2 YYREEE (reference sequence). The CDR3 loop spans 16 amino acids. The CDR3 DNA reads TGTGCCAGCAGCTTGCTCCATGGGGGCGGAAATGAAAAACTGTTTTTT. Translating it yields CASSLLHGGGNEKLFF.

The chain has TRBV27 and TRBJ1-3; TRBD1 might be the D (5 bases). The CDR3 has 14 amino acids. With 9 bases removed from V and 2 bases from J, the gap between germline ends came to 14 bases. Germline CDR1 and CDR2: MNHEY and SMNVEV (reference sequence). The CDR3 DNA sequence: TGTGCCAGTTCCACATCAGGGACTGGAAACACCATATATTTT. Encoded protein: CASSTSGTGNTIYF.

The chain employs TRBV5-4 and TRBJ1-2; a possible D gene is TRBD1 (5 bases). The V gene lost 7 bases and the J gene lost 6 bases, with 16 bases spanning the gap. Germline V gives CDR1 SGHNT, CDR2 YYREEE (reference sequence). The CDR3 consists of 13 residues. This chain's CDR3 is CASGNRDRNGYTF. The CDR3, as DNA: TGTGCCAGCGGCAACCGGGACCGAAATGGCTACACCTTC.

V and J are TRBV28 and TRBJ1-2; TRBD1 agrees at 7 bases. CDR3 size: 15 residues. CDR1 is MDHEN and CDR2 is SYDVKM in the germline V gene. Trimming at V came to 6 bases and at J to 4 bases, leaving 11 bases not matched to a gene. The CDR3 sequence is CASSLGGGQIYGYTF. CDR3 DNA: TGTGCCAGCAGCCTTGGGGGGGGACAGATCTATGGCTACACCTTC.

A single count supports this clone. The CDR3 nucleotides are TGTGCCAGCAGCGGCCTCCTAAAGGGGGTGTCAAATGAGCAGTTCTTC. Translating it yields CASSGLLKGVSNEQFF. The J gene is TRBJ2-1, the V gene TRBV13, with a weak D call TRBD1 (6 bases). In germline, CDR1 is PRHDT, CDR2 FYEKMQ (reference sequence). Deletions cut 5 bases from V and 7 bases from J, with 21 bases between. This CDR3 region has 16 residues.

The rearrangement joins TRBV11-3 to TRBJ1-1, with D possibly matching TRBD1 (5 bases). This CDR3 contains 13 residues. V was shortened by 1 base and J by 4 bases, with 7 bases between the two germline ends. Germline loops: CDR1 SGHNT, CDR2 YENEEA. CDR3 region: CASSLAGGTEAFF. In nucleotides, the CDR3 is TGTGCCAGCAGCTTAGCGGGGGGCACTGAAGCTTTCTTT.